These 6 T cell receptor beta chains share one sample of origin, sequenced in a study of OX40 agonist ivuxolimab in advanced cancers. Assay used: immunoSEQ multiplex PCR; TCRdb lists only in-frame clones, some missing. Found here are some 150,000 clones, roughly 91% of them singletons; the top ten hold more than 0.8%. Here the sequenced sample was CD4+ or CD8+ T cells sorted from blood, taken in a trial of the OX40 agonist ivuxolimab. These receptors all stem from an adult with an advanced solid tumor such as melanoma, head and neck, liver or kidney cancer.

The rearrangement uses TRBV18 and TRBJ1-3; 10 bases align to TRBD1. The J segment lost 4 bases and the V segment lost 8 bases, leaving 5 bases of the junction unmatched. The germline gives CDR1 KGHSH, CDR2 LQKENI. The length of the CDR3 is 14 residues. DNA for the CDR3: TGTGCCAGCCACCGGGACAGGGGCGGAAACACCATATATTTT. Amino acids: CASHRDRGGNTIYF. Together with reference TRBV18 and TRBJ1-3, the CDR3 gives the full variable domain: NAGVMQNPRHLVRRRGQEARLRCSPMKGHSHVYWYRQLPEEGLKFMVYLQKENIIDESGMPKERFSAEFPKEGPSILRIQQVVRGDSAAYFCASHRDRGGNTIYFGEGSWLTVV.

The CDR3 nucleotides are TGTGCCAGCAGCCAAGTAACAGGGGGGGAAAACACCATATATTTT. Protein product: CASSQVTGGENTIYF. This sequence joins TRBV4-2 and TRBJ1-3; 8 bases agree with TRBD1. The germline gives CDR1 LGHNA, CDR2 YNFKEQ. J was trimmed by 6 bases and V by 1 base; bases with no gene match: 5. The CDR3 spans 15 residues.

This clone was detected a few times. The chain couples TRBV30 to TRBJ1-1; D is unclear. V shed 2 bases and J shed 3 bases, with 4 bases lying between them. The CDR3 is made up of 11 amino acids. CDR1 and CDR2 (germline): GTSNPN, SVGIG (reference sequence). Written as DNA, the CDR3 is TGTGCCTGGAGTAGTTACACTGAAGCTTTCTTT. Translating it yields CAWSSYTEAFF. Based on the CDR3 plus reference TRBV30 and TRBJ1-1, the full variable domain is SQTIHQWPATLVQPVGSPLSLECTVEGTSNPNLYWYRQAAGRGLQLLFYSVGIGQISSEVPQNLSASRPQDRQFILSSKKLLLSDSGFYLCAWSSYTEAFFGQGTRLTVV.

In DNA form, the CDR3 reads TGCGCCAGCAGCTGGGGACTAGCGGACAATGAGCAGTTCTTC. This codes for CASSWGLADNEQFF. The chain is built from TRBV5-1 and TRBJ2-1, with 11 positions matching TRBD2. V was pared by 3 bases and J by 5 bases, with 1 base of the junction left unmatched. CDR1 is SGHRS, CDR2 YFSETQ, per germline. The CDR3 covers 14 residues. Combining the CDR3 with reference TRBV5-1 and TRBJ2-1 gives the whole variable domain KAGVTQTPRYLIKTRGQQVTLSCSPISGHRSVSWYQQTPGQGLQFLFEYFSETQRNKGNFPGRFSGRQFSNSRSEMNVSTLELGDSALYLCASSWGLADNEQFFGPGTRLTVL.

The rearrangement links TRBV9 to TRBJ2-3; 8 bases agree with TRBD2. The CDR3 length is 19 residues. Germline assignment: CDR1 SGDLS and CDR2 YYNGEE. Trimming removed 1 base from V and 0 bases from J; junction bases left unmatched: 13. CDR3 residues: CASSVTVGGVGASTDTQYF. The CDR3 nucleotides read TGTGCCAGCAGCGTAACTGTCGGGGGGGTCGGAGCTAGCACAGATACGCAGTATTTT.

The V call is TRBV9, the J call TRBJ2-5; 9 positions match TRBD1. The CDR3 spans 16 residues. Trimming took 4 bases from V and 5 from J; bases not matched to a gene: 12. CDR1 and CDR2 from the germline V gene are SGDLS and YYNGEE. The DNA of the CDR3 is TGTGCCAGCAGCTTCGAAGTGACAGGGGGTCGGGAGACCCAGTACTTC. Residues: CASSFEVTGGRETQYF.